This TCR beta chain appears in the sequencing data of a study of T cells in Graves' hyperthyroidism and ophthalmopathy. The study, taken as a whole, reports: The model identified upcoming ophthalmopathy a median about 6.5 months ahead of onset.

Researchers took RNA transcripts and amplified the TCR beta CDR3 regions from them. HTBI primers were the set used in a first-round RT-PCR of the TCR CDR3. Each CDR3 protein gets one entry after TCRdb re-called the multiplex PCR reads with MiXCR. Of more than 550,000 distinct CDR3 sequences in the sample, approximately 15% were seen once. This clonotype was counted at least ten times. The antigen remains unidentified. Any patient presenting with uncontrolled infection, other autoimmune disease, pregnancy or lactation was left out. Between the trimmed V and J ends, which lost 1 base and 3 bases, there was a span of 16 bases. The CDR3 is made up of 18 amino acids. Germline V gene data show CDR1 as SGHAT and CDR2 as FQNNGV.

The TCR originated in a man aged 50 to 60 with Graves' hyperthyroidism. Sequenced input: blood. V usage is TRBV11-2 and J usage is TRBJ2-6, with D tentatively TRBD1 (6 bases). The chain's CDR3 is CASSLGADSLYGANVLTF. The CDR3, as DNA: TGTGCCAGCAGCTTAGGCGCGGACAGTCTGTATGGGGCCAACGTCCTGACTTTC.